Listed here is a single T cell receptor (beta chain). Antigen specificity is unknown. This entry is derived from a study of T-cell memory formation after mild COVID-19. Study-wide points: Whether second-wave clones peaking at day 37 were SARS-CoV-2 specific went unconfirmed. Clones that contracted from day 15 to 85 were balanced CD4/CD8, while later expanders leaned CD4+.

One entry per CDR3 protein, called by TCRdb with MiXCR from the 5' RACE reads. This sample has a few hundred thousand distinct CDR3 sequences, with more than 15% found just once. V lost 1 base, J lost 6 bases, and 12 bases lay in between. The CDR3 spans 14 residues. The germline V gene encodes CDR1 SGHRS and CDR2 YFSETQ. The clonotype originates from a man aged 18-30 years who had mild COVID-19 (a few samples of this study predate the infection). Cell type and time point are not known. The V and J genes are TRBV5-1 and TRBJ2-3, with D hard to call. Sequenced material: PBMCs or a T cell subset sorted from them (not recorded which). As DNA, the CDR3 is TGCGCCAGCAGCTTGTTAAGCGTCCGGGATACGCAGTATTTT. Its translation is CASSLLSVRDTQYF.